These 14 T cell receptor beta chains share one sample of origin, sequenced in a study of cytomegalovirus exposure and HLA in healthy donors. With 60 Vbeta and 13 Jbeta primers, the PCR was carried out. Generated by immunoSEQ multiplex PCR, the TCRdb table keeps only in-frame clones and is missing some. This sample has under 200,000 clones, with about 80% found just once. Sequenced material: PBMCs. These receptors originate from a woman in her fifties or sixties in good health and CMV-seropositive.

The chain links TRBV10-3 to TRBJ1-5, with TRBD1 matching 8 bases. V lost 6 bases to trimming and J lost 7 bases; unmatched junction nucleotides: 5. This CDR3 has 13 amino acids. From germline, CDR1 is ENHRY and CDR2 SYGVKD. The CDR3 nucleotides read TGTGCCATCAGATCCACAGGGGGACAGCCCCAGCATTTT. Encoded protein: CAIRSTGGQPQHF.

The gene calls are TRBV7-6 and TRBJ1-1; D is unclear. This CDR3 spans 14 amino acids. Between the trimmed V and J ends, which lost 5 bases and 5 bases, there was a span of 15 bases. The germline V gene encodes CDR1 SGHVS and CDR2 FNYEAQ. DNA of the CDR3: TGTGCCAGCAGCCGGCAAGAGGGTGGGACTGAAGCTTTCTTT. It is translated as CASSRQEGGTEAFF.

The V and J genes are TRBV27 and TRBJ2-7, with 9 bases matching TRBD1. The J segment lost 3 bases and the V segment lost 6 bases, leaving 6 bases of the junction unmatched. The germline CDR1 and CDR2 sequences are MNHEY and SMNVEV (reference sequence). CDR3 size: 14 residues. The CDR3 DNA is TGTGCCAGCAGCCAGGGGACAGGGCACTACGAGCAGTACTTC. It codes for CASSQGTGHYEQYF.

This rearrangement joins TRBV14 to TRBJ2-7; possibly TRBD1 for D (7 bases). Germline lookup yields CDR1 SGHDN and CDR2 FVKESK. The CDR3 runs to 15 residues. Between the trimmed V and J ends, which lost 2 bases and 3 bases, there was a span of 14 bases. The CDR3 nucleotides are TGTGCCAGCAGCCAACAGGGGGGACAAATCTACGAGCAGTACTTC. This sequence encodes CASSQQGGQIYEQYF.

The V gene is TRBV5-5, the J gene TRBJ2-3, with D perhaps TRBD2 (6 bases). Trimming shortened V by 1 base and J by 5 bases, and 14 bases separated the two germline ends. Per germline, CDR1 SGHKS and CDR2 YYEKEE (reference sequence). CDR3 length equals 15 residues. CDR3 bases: TGTGCCAGCAGCTTGTCCCGGGGGATGGGAGATACGCAGTATTTT. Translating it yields CASSLSRGMGDTQYF.

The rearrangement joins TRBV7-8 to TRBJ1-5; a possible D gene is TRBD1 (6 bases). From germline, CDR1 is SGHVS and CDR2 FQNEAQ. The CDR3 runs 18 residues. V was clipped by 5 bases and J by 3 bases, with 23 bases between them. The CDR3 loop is CASSLQGPTTLYNQPQHF. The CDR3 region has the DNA TGTGCCAGCAGCCTACAGGGCCCTACGACCCTTTACAATCAGCCCCAGCATTTT.

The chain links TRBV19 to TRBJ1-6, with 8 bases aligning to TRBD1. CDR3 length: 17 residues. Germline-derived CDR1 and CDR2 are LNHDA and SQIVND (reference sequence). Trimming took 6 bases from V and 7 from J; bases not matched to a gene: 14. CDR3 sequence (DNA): TGTGCCAGTAGCACCGCAGACAGGGGAGGGCGGAATTCACCCCTCCACTTT. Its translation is CASSTADRGGRNSPLHF.

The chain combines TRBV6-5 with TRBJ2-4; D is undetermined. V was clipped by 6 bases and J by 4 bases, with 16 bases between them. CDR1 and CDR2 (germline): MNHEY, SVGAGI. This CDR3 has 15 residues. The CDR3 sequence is CASSPNVERKNIQYF. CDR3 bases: TGTGCCAGCAGCCCTAATGTCGAACGGAAAAACATTCAGTACTTC.

The CDR3 loop reads CASSKVVDRTDATNEKLFF. Here the CDR3 DNA reads TGTGCCAGCAGCAAAGTAGTCGACAGAACGGATGCAACTAATGAAAAACTGTTTTTT. V usage is TRBV21-1 and J usage is TRBJ1-4; the D call of TRBD1 is as the table states it, not checked on the DNA. TRBV21-1 is a pseudogene locus. The CDR3 contains 19 residues.

CDR3 amino acids: CASSRDYTETQYF. The CDR3 coding sequence is TGTGCCAGCAGCCGGGACTATACGGAGACCCAGTACTTC. The chain is built from TRBV7-2 and TRBJ2-5, with 7 nucleotides matching TRBD2. Germline CDR1 is SGHTA and CDR2 is FQGNSA. After removal of 5 bases from V and 5 bases from J, the junction contained 5 bases not matched to a gene. The CDR3 is 13 amino acids.

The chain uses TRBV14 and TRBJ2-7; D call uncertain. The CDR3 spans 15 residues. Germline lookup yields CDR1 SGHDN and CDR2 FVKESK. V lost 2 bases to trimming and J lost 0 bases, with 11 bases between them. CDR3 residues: CASSQLTVSSYEQYF. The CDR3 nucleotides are TGTGCCAGCAGCCAATTGACTGTGTCCTCCTACGAGCAGTACTTC.

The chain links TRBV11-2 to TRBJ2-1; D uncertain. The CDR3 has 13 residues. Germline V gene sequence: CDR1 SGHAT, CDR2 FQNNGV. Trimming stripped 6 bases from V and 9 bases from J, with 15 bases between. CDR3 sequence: CASRPPHGVEQFF. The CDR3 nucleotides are TGTGCCAGCAGGCCTCCCCACGGAGTTGAGCAGTTCTTC.

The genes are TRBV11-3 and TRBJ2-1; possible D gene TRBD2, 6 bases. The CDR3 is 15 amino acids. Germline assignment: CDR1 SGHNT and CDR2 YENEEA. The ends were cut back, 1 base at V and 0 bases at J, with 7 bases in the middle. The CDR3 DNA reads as TGTGCCAGCAGCTTAGCCGGGAGCTCCTACAATGAGCAGTTCTTC. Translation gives CASSLAGSSYNEQFF.

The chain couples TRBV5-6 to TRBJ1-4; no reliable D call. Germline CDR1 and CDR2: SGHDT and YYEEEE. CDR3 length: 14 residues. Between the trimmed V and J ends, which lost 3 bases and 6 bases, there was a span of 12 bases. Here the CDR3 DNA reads TGTGCCAGCAGCTACGGGTCGGGTCATGAAAAACTGTTTTTT. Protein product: CASSYGSGHEKLFF.